The entry below gives a single TCR beta chain sequence along with its context. This specimen comes from a study of blood T cell repertoires in COVID-19. Background on the study: In each case, the material was cDNA or gDNA derived from T cells, B-cell-depleted T cells, or PBMCs.

Germline V gene data show CDR1 as MNHEY and CDR2 as SVGAGI. The junction had 9 bases not matched to a gene; V was cut back by 5 bases and J by 8 bases. This CDR3 is built from 14 residues. Original processing methods: Researchers report that nucleated cell counts were estimated from reference gene primer amplification. Generated by immunoSEQ multiplex PCR, the TCRdb table keeps only in-frame clones and is missing some. The V and J calls and clone size are taken from that table; D and trimming were inferred from the DNA. The sample holds over 150,000 clones, 80% seen once. All enrollees were about 18 to 90 years old and from fewer than 25 US areas. Among Cohort 3 donors, those recovered had two negative PCRs, clearance, or symptom resolution.

This clonotype was obtained from a woman aged 60-75 years who had recovered from COVID-19. The sample consisted of PBMCs or T cells enriched from blood (not recorded which). This chain connects TRBV6-5 to TRBJ1-5; 7 bases match TRBD1. The CDR3 DNA reads as TGTGCCAGCAGTCCCCGGGACAGATGGGAGCCCCAGCATTTT. Its translation is CASSPRDRWEPQHF.